The present T cell receptor (beta chain) was sequenced within a study of beta chain features in type 1 diabetes. Study overall: Examination of sorted cells across all samples involved more than 85,000,000 cells.

The investigators reverse transcribed all of the isolated RNA, so they sequenced expressed TCRB transcripts. Mean read depth for naive, central memory and regulatory T cell samples was about 3.6 million reads. The assay was immunoSEQ multiplex PCR, and TCRdb's table has in-frame clones only and misses some. The table includes over 300,000 clones, 9.3% detected once. Overall study results and limits: Among patients with Type 1 diabetes, TCRB CDR3s were moderately but significantly shorter in every one of the four CD4+ subsets. Sequencing used cDNA, and cells with high TCR expression could therefore be over-represented.

This clone occurred a few times. The antigen is unknown. This receptor was identified in a man younger than 45 with type 1 diabetes. Input material: central memory CD4+ T cells from blood.

The CDR3 coding sequence is TGTGCCAGCAGCCCAGGGGGACAGCCAGAGAATGAGCAGTTCTTC. This encodes CASSPGGQPENEQFF. The V and J genes are TRBV7-2 and TRBJ2-1; the match to TRBD1 covers 7 bases. Germline CDR1 and CDR2: SGHTA and FQGNSA. V lost 5 bases, J lost 7 bases, and 11 bases stayed unmatched. This CDR3 has 15 residues.